The clone carrying this T cell receptor beta chain was seen at least ten times. Antigen specificity is unknown. These data come from a study of Graves' ophthalmopathy and Graves' hyperthyroidism. Study results and limitations: In predicting ophthalmopathy progression, the model reached 70.59% sensitivity and around 72% specificity.

Transcripts of RNA were the source for amplifying TCR beta CDR3 regions. HTBI primers were used in a first-round RT-PCR, which preceded a second-round multiplex PCR. From the multiplex PCR reads, TCRdb called clonotypes with MiXCR, one entry per CDR3 protein. This table holds about 150,000 distinct CDR3 sequences, about 40% found once. Clinicians made diagnoses from clinical symptoms, serum thyroxine, TRAb, thyroid ultrasound and orbital computed tomography. Germline V gives CDR1 LNHDA, CDR2 SQIVND (reference sequence). The germline V and J ends were trimmed by 2 bases and 7 bases, with 14 bases remaining between them. The CDR3 consists of 14 residues.

Sequencing was carried out using peripheral blood. The V call is TRBV19, the J call TRBJ2-5; D is unresolved. This TCR derives from a woman aged 35 to 49 with Graves' ophthalmopathy. CDR3 in amino acids: CASSIRDSVGTQYF. CDR3 nucleotide sequence: TGTGCCAGTAGTATAAGGGATTCAGTCGGGACCCAGTACTTC.